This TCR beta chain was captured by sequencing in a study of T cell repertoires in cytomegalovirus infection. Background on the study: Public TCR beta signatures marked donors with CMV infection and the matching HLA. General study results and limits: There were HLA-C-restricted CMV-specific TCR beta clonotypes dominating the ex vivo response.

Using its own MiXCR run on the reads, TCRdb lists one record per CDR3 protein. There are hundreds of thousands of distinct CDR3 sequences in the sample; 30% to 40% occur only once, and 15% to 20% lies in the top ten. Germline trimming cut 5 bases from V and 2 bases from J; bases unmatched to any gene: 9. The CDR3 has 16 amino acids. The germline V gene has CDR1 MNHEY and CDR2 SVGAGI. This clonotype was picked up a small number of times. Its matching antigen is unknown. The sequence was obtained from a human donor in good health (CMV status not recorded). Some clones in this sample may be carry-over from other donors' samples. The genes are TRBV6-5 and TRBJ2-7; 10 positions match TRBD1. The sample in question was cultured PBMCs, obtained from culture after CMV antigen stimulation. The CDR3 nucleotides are TGTGCCAGCAGTCCGCCGCCGGGACAGGGGACCTACGAGCAGTACTTC. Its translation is CASSPPPGQGTYEQYF.